Reported below is one T cell receptor beta chain. Its antigen is not yet known. No clone much larger than this one lies a single base away; base qualities are absent. One collaborating source in Seattle enrolled patients during active infection and followed them longitudinally through the course of disease. Each collaborating institution followed its own protocols to collect whole blood in K2EDTA tubes. Collaborator samples were shipped for TCRbeta analysis as frozen whole blood, isolated PBMCs, or DNA extracted from either sample type. The data belong to a study of blood T cell repertoires in COVID-19 (dated by TCRdb to 2020 to 2021). The study in broad terms: Samples covering the acute and convalescent phases of COVID-19 were provided by collaborators in the United States, Italy and Spain. A freely available public database, intended as a resource for researchers studying the immune response to SARS-CoV-2, is where the repertoires were released. Sample metadata almost always included a de-identified subject ID, COVID-19 status, age in years and sex. Subjects who had been exposed to COVID-19, were actively infected with it, or had recovered from it provided the deeply sampled blood TCRbeta repertoires that made up the dataset. The prospective study material was composed of cDNA or gDNA derived from T cells, B-cell-depleted T cells, or PBMCs. The samples were drawn from two sources: the first 160 participants of the ongoing ImmuneRACE study, and over 950 subjects contributed by 6 global collaborators. Where available, HLA class I and class II types were obtained from metadata supplied by the sample provider rather than from assay-based typing.

Findings and caveats that apply to the study as a whole: The amount of clinical and demographic metadata varied by source and participant and was provided uncurated.

TCRbeta CDR3 regions were amplified from genomic DNA by means of the immunoSEQ Assay, a bias-controlled multiplex PCR. The study's own analysis went as follows. The number of nucleated cells in each sample was estimated from the amplification of reference gene primers within the assay. Sequence reads were collapsed and filtered to measure the absolute abundance of every unique TCRbeta CDR3 rearrangement. For each sample, productive Simpson clonality was calculated by taking the square root of Simpson's diversity index across productive rearrangements. The clones in this table, taken by TCRdb from immuneACCESS, are in-frame only. Not every clone is retained; where verified, under half of the shortfall comes from an unresolved V gene, and the cause of the rest is unknown. V and J calls and clone size come straight from that table; D and trimming were deduced from the DNA. A total of approximately 150,000 clones appear in this sample, over 80% of them only once. The top ten hold 7% to 9.5% of the sample.

According to the germline V gene, CDR1 reads LGHNA and CDR2 reads YNFKEQ. A distance of 13 bases separates the germline ends of V and J, which lose 0 bases and 7 bases respectively. From its cysteine to its phenylalanine, the CDR3 spans 15 amino acids. CDR3 DNA is the only sequence kept; it has 45 bases, read in frame from the first base. The chain links TRBV4-2 with TRBJ1-3, and the D gene may be TRBD1, 6 bases matching. The sample was peripheral blood. This sequence originates from a man aged 30-40 years with COVID-19, enrolled during active disease. CDR3 reads: CASSQETGTLNTIYF. At the DNA level, the sequence is TGTGCCAGCAGCCAAGAAACTGGGACACTCAACACCATATATTTT.